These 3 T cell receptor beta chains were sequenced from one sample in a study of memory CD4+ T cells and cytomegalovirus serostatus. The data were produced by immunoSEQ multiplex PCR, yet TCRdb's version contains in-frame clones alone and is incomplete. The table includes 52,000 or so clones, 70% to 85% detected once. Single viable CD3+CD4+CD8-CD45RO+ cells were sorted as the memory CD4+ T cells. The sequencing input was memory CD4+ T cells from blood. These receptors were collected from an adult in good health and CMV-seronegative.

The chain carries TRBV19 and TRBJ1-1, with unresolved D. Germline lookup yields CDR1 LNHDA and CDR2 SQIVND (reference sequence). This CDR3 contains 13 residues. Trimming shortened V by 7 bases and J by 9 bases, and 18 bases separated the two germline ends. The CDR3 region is CASTSDPVRQAFF. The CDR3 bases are TGTGCCAGTACCTCGGATCCCGTCAGGCAAGCTTTCTTT.

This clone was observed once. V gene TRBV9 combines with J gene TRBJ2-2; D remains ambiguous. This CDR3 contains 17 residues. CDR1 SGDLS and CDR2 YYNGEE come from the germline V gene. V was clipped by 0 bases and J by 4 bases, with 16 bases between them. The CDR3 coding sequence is TGTGCCAGCAGCGTAGAGGGAAGGGCCAGCCGCACCGGGGAGCTGTTTTTT. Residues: CASSVEGRASRTGELFF. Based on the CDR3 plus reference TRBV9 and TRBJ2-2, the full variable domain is DSGVTQTPKHLITATGQRVTLRCSPRSGDLSVYWYQQSLDQGLQFLIQYYNGEERAKGNILERFSAQQFPDLHSELNLSSLELGDSALYFCASSVEGRASRTGELFFGEGSRLTVL.

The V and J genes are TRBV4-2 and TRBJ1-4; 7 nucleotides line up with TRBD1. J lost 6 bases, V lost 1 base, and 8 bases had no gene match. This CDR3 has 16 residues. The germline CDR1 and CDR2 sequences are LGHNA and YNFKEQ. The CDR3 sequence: CASSQGEGAGDEKLFF. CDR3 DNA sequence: TGTGCCAGCAGCCAAGGAGAGGGGGCTGGGGATGAAAAACTGTTTTTT.